The 18 T cell receptor beta chains presented below share a single source sample, sequenced in a study of blood T cell repertoires in COVID-19. The protocol was immunoSEQ multiplex PCR, while the TCRdb copy is restricted to in-frame clones and leaves out a portion. The sample has 470,000 or so clones; nearly 90% are singletons. Specimen: PBMCs or T cells enriched from blood (not recorded which). All receptors derive from a woman aged 18 to 35 with acute COVID-19.

The V and J genes are TRBV28 and TRBJ1-6; weak D call: TRBD1 (5 bases). Germline V gene lookup returns CDR1 MDHEN and CDR2 SYDVKM. The ends were cut back, 2 bases at V and 5 bases at J, with 16 bases in the middle. The CDR3 covers 17 residues. CDR3 amino acids: CASSLDAGRMNNSPLHF. CDR3 DNA sequence: TGTGCCAGCAGTTTAGACGCGGGACGGATGAATAATTCACCCCTCCACTTT.

This rearrangement joins TRBV2 to TRBJ2-2, with 9 bases identical to TRBD1. The CDR3 has 14 residues. The V segment lost 11 bases and the J segment 8 bases; nucleotides outside the gene matches: 12. Germline V gives CDR1 SNHLY, CDR2 FYNNEI. In DNA form, the CDR3 reads TGTGCCCTATACGGGGGACAGGGTTCTGGGGAGCTGTTTTTT. Translating it yields CALYGGQGSGELFF. Together with reference TRBV2 and TRBJ2-2, the CDR3 gives the full variable domain: EPEVTQTPSHQVTQMGQEVILRCVPISNHLYFYWYRQILGQKVEFLVSFYNNEISEKSEIFDDQFSVERPDGSNFTLKIRSTKLEDSAMYFCALYGGQGSGELFFGEGSRLTVL.

A single count supports this clone. The V gene is TRBV19, the J gene TRBJ2-2; 8 bases map to TRBD2. Looked up from germline, CDR1 is LNHDA and CDR2 is SQIVND (reference sequence). CDR3 length: 16 residues. V lost 2 bases and J lost 6; bases outside the gene matches: 8. CDR3: CASSIPGTRLAGELFF. The DNA for the CDR3 is TGTGCCAGTAGTATACCCGGGACTAGGTTAGCCGGGGAGCTGTTTTTT.

J is TRBJ2-7 and V is TRBV4-3, with 8 bases identical to TRBD2. This CDR3 has 13 amino acids. Germline values: CDR1 LGHNA, CDR2 YSLEER. Trimming at V came to 4 bases and at J to 6 bases, leaving 5 bases not matched to a gene. In DNA form, the CDR3 reads TGCGCCAGCAGCCGCGGACTAGCTGGCGAGCAGTACTTC. It translates to CASSRGLAGEQYF.

The rearrangement links TRBV19 to TRBJ1-2, with D tentatively TRBD1 (6 bases). Germline V gene data show CDR1 as LNHDA and CDR2 as SQIVND (reference sequence). This CDR3 has 15 amino acids. Between the trimmed V and J ends, which lost 5 bases and 8 bases, there was a span of 21 bases. CDR3 sequence reads: CASSWGGTARDGYTF. CDR3 nucleotide sequence: TGTGCCAGTAGTTGGGGGGGCACGGCTCGGGACGGCTACACCTTC.

The V call is TRBV28, the J call TRBJ2-3, with D possibly TRBD2 on 6 matching bases. Germline V CDR1 and CDR2: MDHEN, SYDVKM. The V end was cut by 3 bases, the J end by 1 base, with 20 bases between. The CDR3 consists of 18 residues. The CDR3 here is CASSFVGGRGFGTDTQYF. The DNA of the CDR3 is TGTGCCAGCAGTTTCGTGGGGGGAAGGGGTTTCGGCACAGATACGCAGTATTTT.

The chain recombines TRBV25-1 with TRBJ2-1; 7 bases are a match to TRBD1. There are 17 residues in the CDR3. Germline V gene lookup returns CDR1 MGHDK and CDR2 SYGVNS. The junction had 18 bases not matched to a gene; V was cut back by 4 bases and J by 9 bases. CDR3 sequence: CASSGGGQSPGGSEQFF. CDR3 DNA: TGTGCCAGCAGTGGAGGGGGCCAGAGCCCAGGTGGGAGTGAGCAGTTCTTC.

This clone has more than one count but fewer than ten. CDR3 protein: CASGSSFNTGELFF. The CDR3 nucleotides are TGTGCCAGCGGGTCTAGCTTCAACACCGGGGAGCTGTTTTTT. The rearrangement joins TRBV7-3 to TRBJ2-2; TRBD2 is a possible D gene (5 bases). This CDR3 spans 14 amino acids. V lost 8 bases and J lost 2, with 12 bases in between. Germline lookup yields CDR1 SGHTA and CDR2 FQGTGA.

The chain links TRBV7-6 to TRBJ2-7; 10 nucleotides match TRBD2. Looked up from germline, CDR1 is SGHVS and CDR2 is FNYEAQ. The CDR3 length is 18 residues. V trimming: 5 bases; J trimming: 0 bases; junction bases outside the gene matches: 13. CDR3 coding DNA: TGTGCCAGCAGCCCGAGGACTAGCGGAGAGACCTCCTCCTACGAGCAGTACTTC. This translates into CASSPRTSGETSSYEQYF.

The CDR3 reads CASSRTGIYGYTF. The CDR3 DNA reads TGTGCCAGCAGCCGGACAGGGATCTATGGCTACACCTTC. This chain uses TRBV12-3 or TRBV12-4 with TRBJ1-2; 8 nucleotides align to TRBD1. The CDR3 consists of 13 residues. Trimming removed 6 bases from V and 4 bases from J; junction bases left unmatched: 4.

This clone has just one count. V and J are TRBV18 and TRBJ1-5; 8 bases fit TRBD1. Per the germline V gene, CDR1 is KGHSH and CDR2 is LQKENI. CDR3 length: 14 amino acids. V lost 3 bases to trimming and J lost 6 bases; unmatched junction nucleotides: 4. The CDR3 DNA is TGTGCCAGCTCACCCCAGGGGGCTGGTCAGCCCCAGCATTTT. Translating gives CASSPQGAGQPQHF.

The count of this clone is one. The gene calls are TRBV18 and TRBJ1-3, with unresolved D. This CDR3 contains 16 residues. V lost 1 base, J lost 2 bases, and 12 bases lay in between. CDR1 and CDR2 (germline): KGHSH, LQKENI. The CDR3 sequence is CASSPREGTTGNTIYF. CDR3 coding DNA: TGTGCCAGCTCACCACGCGAGGGAACCACTGGAAACACCATATATTTT. Full variable domain (rest looked up from reference TRBV18 and TRBJ1-3): NAGVMQNPRHLVRRRGQEARLRCSPMKGHSHVYWYRQLPEEGLKFMVYLQKENIIDESGMPKERFSAEFPKEGPSILRIQQVVRGDSAAYFCASSPREGTTGNTIYFGEGSWLTVV.

The J gene is TRBJ1-6, the V gene TRBV28; the D is unclear. The V end was cut by 3 bases, the J end by 14 bases, with 8 bases between. CDR1 and CDR2 (germline): MDHEN, SYDVKM. This CDR3 is 11 amino acids long. In DNA, the CDR3 is TGTGCCAGCAGTTTTCGCGGTACCCTCCACTTT. This sequence encodes CASSFRGTLHF.

The chain links TRBV7-9 to TRBJ1-5; no clear D gene. Trimming pared 4 bases from V and 1 base from J, leaving 8 bases between. This CDR3 is built from 14 residues. Germline CDR1 reads SEHNR; CDR2 reads FQNEAQ (reference sequence). The CDR3 coding sequence is TGTGCCAGCAGCTCAGGAGGGAGCAATCAGCCCCAGCATTTT. Translated, it gives CASSSGGSNQPQHF.

J is TRBJ2-1 and V is TRBV24-1; 8 bases are a match to TRBD1. Losses at the gene ends were 2 bases for V and 4 bases for J; bases not matched to a gene: 6. The CDR3 extends over 16 amino acids. CDR1 is KGHDR and CDR2 is SFDVKD in the germline V gene. CDR3 sequence reads: CATSDSGDRRYNEQFF. CDR3 sequence (DNA): TGTGCCACCAGTGATTCGGGGGACAGGAGGTACAATGAGCAGTTCTTC.

This chain links TRBV9 with TRBJ1-5, with a weak D call TRBD1 (6 bases). The germline CDR1 and CDR2 sequences are SGDLS and YYNGEE. The CDR3 consists of 13 residues. The ends were cut back, 5 bases at V and 3 bases at J, with 9 bases in the middle. CDR3 nucleotide sequence: TGTGCCAGCAGTAGACAGGACAATCAGCCCCAGCATTTT. This translates into CASSRQDNQPQHF.

V is TRBV7-8 and J is TRBJ2-1; possible D gene TRBD2, 7 bases. Germline V lookup: CDR1 SGHVS, CDR2 FQNEAQ. The V end lost 1 base, the J end lost 6 bases, and 22 bases lay between the germline ends. The CDR3 consists of 18 residues. CDR3 sequence: CASSLEPRTSWGLNEQFF. The DNA for the CDR3 is TGTGCCAGCAGCTTAGAGCCCCGGACTAGTTGGGGGCTCAATGAGCAGTTCTTC.

The rearrangement uses TRBV7-9 and TRBJ1-3; 7 bases are shared with TRBD1. Per the germline V gene, CDR1 is SEHNR and CDR2 is FQNEAQ (reference sequence). The CDR3 length is 16 residues. V shed 3 bases and J 0 bases; nucleotides not matched to a gene: 5. The CDR3 nucleotides read TGTGCCAGCAGCTTTGGACAGGTTTACTCTGGAAACACCATATATTTT. Translated, it gives CASSFGQVYSGNTIYF.